This T cell receptor beta chain was retrieved from a study of T cells in localized non-small cell lung cancer. Whole-study results and caveats: Because researchers sequenced only one region of the tumor, heterogeneity is still possible. Median detection of top 100 tumor clones in adjacent lung was 55 to 60 clones. It was uninvolved adjacent lung that showed the highest T cell clonality, exceeding tumor.

Turning to this clone: Its target is unknown.

Assay: immunoSEQ multiplex PCR; the TCRdb copy retains only in-frame clones and omits some. The sample gives nearly 35,000 clones, around 90% of which show up once; approximately 10% is in the top ten. The CDR3 sequence is 11 residues long. The chain combines TRBV21-1 with TRBJ2-7; TRBD1, the table's D call, was not compared with the DNA. TRBV21-1 is an annotated pseudogene. The sequencing used peripheral blood mononuclear cells, collected before any cancer treatment. The source of this sequence is a female donor of 60 years or more with stage II lung adenocarcinoma. Here the CDR3 DNA reads TGTGCCAGGGACAGGGCCTACGAGCAGTACTTC. It specifies CARDRAYEQYF.